These 5 T cell receptor beta chains were all obtained from the same sample, sequenced in a study of cytomegalovirus exposure and HLA in healthy donors. The repertoire was sequenced with immunoSEQ multiplex PCR; TCRdb's copy has only in-frame clones and lacks some. The table includes 140,000 to 150,000 clones, approximately 94% detected once. Sequenced material: PBMCs. The receptors were sampled from a man aged 18 to 35 in good health and CMV-seropositive.

The gene calls are TRBV5-1 and TRBJ2-5; D perhaps matches TRBD2 (6 bases). This CDR3 has 14 residues. Trimming shortened V by 4 bases and J by 3 bases, and 13 bases separated the two germline ends. The germline V gene encodes CDR1 SGHRS and CDR2 YFSETQ. The CDR3 nucleotides are TGCGCCAGCAGCCCCGGGAGCATAAAAGAGACCCAGTACTTC. It codes for CASSPGSIKETQYF.

This clone was counted between two and nine times. The CDR3 here is CASSQGLSSYNSPLHF. DNA for the CDR3: TGCGCCAGCAGTCAGGGGCTAAGCTCCTATAATTCACCCCTCCACTTT. The rearrangement joins TRBV5-1 to TRBJ1-6; TRBD1 is a possible D gene (6 bases). Germline values: CDR1 SGHRS, CDR2 YFSETQ. CDR3 length equals 16 residues. V lost 5 bases to trimming and J lost 0 bases, with 12 bases between them.

This clone occurred a few times. This chain's CDR3 is CASSEEASDEQFF. Here the CDR3 DNA reads TGTGCCAGCAGTGAAGAGGCTAGCGATGAGCAGTTCTTC. The V call is TRBV6-1, the J call TRBJ2-1, with D tentatively TRBD2 (6 bases). The CDR3 extends over 13 amino acids. Germline V lookup: CDR1 MNHNS, CDR2 SASEGT. V shed 1 base and J shed 8 bases, with 9 bases lying between them.

In nucleotides, the CDR3 is TGTGCCAGCAGCCCTGGACAGGGAGTTAGTACTGAGCAGTTCTTC. Encoded protein: CASSPGQGVSTEQFF. The V and J genes are TRBV4-2 and TRBJ2-1, with TRBD1 matching over 8 bases. Per germline, CDR1 LGHNA and CDR2 YNFKEQ. Losses at the gene ends were 4 bases for V and 9 bases for J; bases not matched to a gene: 11. The CDR3 extends over 15 amino acids.

This clone occurred once. This chain links TRBV18 with TRBJ2-2; 7 bases are shared with TRBD2. CDR3 size: 19 residues. The germline gives CDR1 KGHSH, CDR2 LQKENI. V shed 2 bases, J shed 2 bases, and the junction held 14 bases outside the gene matches. CDR3 amino acids: CASSPAYGLDPLNTGELFF. CDR3 sequence (DNA): TGTGCCAGCTCACCAGCCTATGGACTAGACCCATTAAACACCGGGGAGCTGTTTTTT.